Listed here are 23 T cell receptor beta chains from one sample, sequenced in a study of cytomegalovirus exposure and HLA in healthy donors. Vbeta (60) and Jbeta (13) primers were used in the PCR. Only in-frame clones appear in the TCRdb table, and some are missing; sequencing was by immunoSEQ multiplex PCR. The sample lists fewer than 75,000 clones, approximately 80% seen once, with 4.3% in the top ten. Source material: PBMCs. All receptors come from a man younger than 40 in good health and CMV-seronegative.

The chain links TRBV18 to TRBJ1-2; 8 positions match TRBD1. Germline CDR1 reads KGHSH; CDR2 reads LQKENI. V lost 2 bases, J lost 7 bases, and 6 bases stayed unmatched. The CDR3 contains 14 residues. The chain's CDR3 is CASSPTDRVSGYTF. CDR3 coding DNA: TGTGCCAGCTCACCAACGGACAGGGTCTCTGGCTACACCTTC.

The V and J genes are TRBV29-1 and TRBJ2-7, with unresolved D. V dropped 0 bases and J dropped 2 bases, with 14 bases sitting between them. The CDR3 is 15 amino acids. The germline CDR1 and CDR2 sequences are SQVTM and ANQGSEA. The CDR3: CSVEDPQSLPYEQYF. The CDR3 coding sequence is TGCAGCGTTGAAGATCCACAGAGCCTACCCTACGAGCAGTACTTC.

The CDR3 sequence: CATSPWGTHYEQYF. CDR3 nucleotides: TGTGCCACCAGCCCGTGGGGGACACACTACGAGCAGTACTTC. The chain joins TRBV15 to TRBJ2-7, with D perhaps TRBD1 (6 bases). The CDR3 contains 14 residues. V was cut by 5 bases and J by 3 bases, with 14 bases left in between. Germline V gene sequence: CDR1 LNHNV, CDR2 YYDKDF (reference sequence).

For the CDR3, the DNA is TGCGCCAGCAGATCAACGGGACAGGGAGGGGTTACTAATGAAAAACTGTTTTTT. This gives the protein CASRSTGQGGVTNEKLFF. The rearrangement links TRBV5-1 to TRBJ1-4, with 9 bases matching TRBD1. This CDR3 has 18 amino acids. With 5 bases clipped from V and 2 bases from J, the junction kept 13 bases outside the gene matches. The germline V gene has CDR1 SGHRS and CDR2 YFSETQ.

The gene calls are TRBV5-4 and TRBJ2-1; 9 bases fit TRBD2. The CDR3 consists of 18 residues. Per germline, CDR1 SGHNT and CDR2 YYREEE (reference sequence). J was trimmed by 7 bases and V by 0 bases; bases with no gene match: 14. The CDR3 bases are TGTGCCAGCAGCTTGGCCGAACTAGCGGGCACTCCTAGAAATGAGCAGTTCTTC. It codes for CASSLAELAGTPRNEQFF. Combining the CDR3 with reference TRBV5-4 and TRBJ2-1 gives the whole variable domain ETGVTQSPTHLIKTRGQQVTLRCSSQSGHNTVSWYQQALGQGPQFIFQYYREEENGRGNFPPRFSGLQFPNYSSELNVNALELDDSALYLCASSLAELAGTPRNEQFFGPGTRLTVL.

This clone came up a few times. The CDR3 DNA reads TGTGCCAGCAGCTTCGAAAGCGGGGGGGCCTACGAGCAGTACTTC. The encoded protein is CASSFESGGAYEQYF. The V gene is TRBV7-6, the J gene TRBJ2-7, with 10 nucleotides matching TRBD2. This CDR3 spans 15 amino acids. V was pared by 3 bases and J by 2 bases, with 4 bases of the junction left unmatched. From germline, CDR1 is SGHVS and CDR2 FNYEAQ. The full variable domain, with the rest looked up from reference TRBV7-6 and TRBJ2-7, is GAGVSQSPRYKVTKRGQDVALRCDPISGHVSLYWYRQALGQGPEFLTYFNYEAQQDKSGLPNDRFSAERPEGSISTLTIQRTEQRDSAMYRCASSFESGGAYEQYFGPGTRLTVT.

The chain couples TRBV5-1 to TRBJ2-3; 10 bases are a match to TRBD1. The CDR3 sequence is 13 residues long. V trimming: 6 bases; J trimming: 8 bases; junction bases outside the gene matches: 6. Germline loops: CDR1 SGHRS, CDR2 YFSETQ. CDR3 nucleotide sequence: TGCGCCAGCACCGGACAGGGGGTAGCTACGCAGTATTTT. It codes for CASTGQGVATQYF. Variable domain in full (rest from reference TRBV5-1 and TRBJ2-3): KAGVTQTPRYLIKTRGQQVTLSCSPISGHRSVSWYQQTPGQGLQFLFEYFSETQRNKGNFPGRFSGRQFSNSRSEMNVSTLELGDSALYLCASTGQGVATQYFGPGTRLTVL.

The V gene is TRBV7-2, the J gene TRBJ1-2; 8 bases are shared with TRBD1. With V trimmed by 5 bases and J by 4 bases, 6 bases remained unmatched. CDR3 size: 14 residues. Germline CDR1 SGHTA, CDR2 FQGNSA. The CDR3 spells CASSPGQGGYGYTF. For the CDR3, the DNA is TGTGCCAGCAGCCCTGGACAGGGCGGCTATGGCTACACCTTC.

The CDR3: CASSGGGVFYEQYF. CDR3 nucleotides: TGTGCCAGCAGCGGGGGAGGAGTCTTTTACGAGCAGTACTTC. The rearrangement uses TRBV5-5 and TRBJ2-7; tentatively, D is TRBD2 (6 bases). The CDR3 runs 14 residues. Germline CDR1 and CDR2: SGHKS and YYEKEE (reference sequence). V was pared by 4 bases and J by 4 bases, with 15 bases between.

V usage is TRBV6-1 and J usage is TRBJ2-3, with 8 bases fitting TRBD2. The CDR3 is made up of 13 amino acids. Trimming at V came to 10 bases and at J to 2 bases, leaving 5 bases not matched to a gene. Per the germline V gene, CDR1 is MNHNS and CDR2 is SASEGT. DNA for the CDR3: TGTGCCACCAGACTAGCGCCCACAGATACGCAGTATTTT. Its translation is CATRLAPTDTQYF.

This rearrangement joins TRBV19 to TRBJ1-5; 8 bases match TRBD1. V was pared by 0 bases and J by 4 bases, with 11 bases of the junction left unmatched. The CDR3 has 18 residues. The germline V gene encodes CDR1 LNHDA and CDR2 SQIVND (reference sequence). The CDR3 DNA is TGTGCCAGTAGTATAGATCGGGGAGGGACAGGCGAAAATCAGCCCCAGCATTTT. This encodes CASSIDRGGTGENQPQHF.

The chain uses TRBV6-6 and TRBJ2-2; maybe TRBD1 (6 bases). The CDR3 spans 16 residues. Germline values: CDR1 MNHNY, CDR2 SVGAGI (reference sequence). V was trimmed by 0 bases and J by 3 bases, leaving 11 bases between them. CDR3 in DNA: TGTGCCAGCAGTTACTCTGGCAGGGGTTACACCGGGGAGCTGTTTTTT. Translated: CASSYSGRGYTGELFF.

The chain carries TRBV10-3 and TRBJ2-7; 9 nucleotides align to TRBD2. The V and J ends lost 6 bases and 7 bases, in that order; junction bases with no gene match: 19. The CDR3 loop spans 17 amino acids. Germline lookup yields CDR1 ENHRY and CDR2 SYGVKD. CDR3 sequence reads: CAISELGSAGGPDEQYF. CDR3 coding DNA: TGTGCCATCAGCGAATTGGGATCGGCGGGAGGGCCAGATGAGCAGTACTTC.

V usage is TRBV9 and J usage is TRBJ2-1, with D perhaps matching TRBD1 (5 bases). Germline assignment: CDR1 SGDLS and CDR2 YYNGEE. This CDR3 is built from 14 residues. Trimming shortened V by 0 bases and J by 6 bases, and 10 bases separated the two germline ends. The CDR3 nucleotides read TGTGCCAGCAGCGTAGTGGAAGGGGCCAATGAGCAGTTCTTC. Translation gives CASSVVEGANEQFF.

The chain employs TRBV15 and TRBJ1-3, with TRBD1 matching 7 bases. The length of the CDR3 is 16 residues. V shed 4 bases, J shed 2 bases, and the junction held 8 bases outside the gene matches. Germline assignment: CDR1 LNHNV and CDR2 YYDKDF (reference sequence). DNA of the CDR3: TGTGCCACCAGCACAACACAGGGGAGGACTGGAAACACCATATATTTT. It encodes CATSTTQGRTGNTIYF.

This chain connects TRBV11-2 to TRBJ2-1; D may be TRBD2 (6 bases). CDR3 length: 12 amino acids. With 5 bases removed from V and 11 bases from J, the gap between germline ends came to 13 bases. In germline, CDR1 is SGHAT, CDR2 FQNNGV. CDR3 sequence reads: CASSPSRTKQFF. Here the CDR3 DNA reads TGTGCCAGCAGCCCCAGTCGGACTAAGCAGTTCTTC.

The J gene is TRBJ2-7, the V gene TRBV11-1; maybe TRBD2 (5 bases). V was clipped by 6 bases and J by 2 bases, with 8 bases between them. Germline lookup yields CDR1 SGHAT and CDR2 FQDESV (reference sequence). The CDR3 is 12 amino acids. This chain's CDR3 is CASSGLAYEQYF. The CDR3 region has the DNA TGTGCCAGCAGTGGACTTGCCTACGAGCAGTACTTC.

V is TRBV7-6 and J is TRBJ2-7; a possible D gene is TRBD2 (6 bases). The CDR3 spans 14 residues. Trimming shortened V by 5 bases and J by 3 bases, and 14 bases separated the two germline ends. Germline lookup yields CDR1 SGHVS and CDR2 FNYEAQ. The CDR3 is CASSPWAGNYEQYF. The CDR3 DNA sequence: TGTGCCAGCAGCCCCTGGGCGGGGAACTACGAGCAGTACTTC.

The CDR3 loop reads CATSGARSGNTIYF. DNA of the CDR3: TGTGCCACCAGCGGGGCCCGCTCTGGAAACACCATATATTTT. The J gene is TRBJ1-3, the V gene TRBV15; maybe TRBD1 (5 bases). The V end lost 5 bases, the J end lost 0 bases, and 8 bases lay between the germline ends. The CDR3 consists of 14 residues. The germline V gene has CDR1 LNHNV and CDR2 YYDKDF (reference sequence).

The chain employs TRBV29-1 and TRBJ2-1; D is uncertain. V dropped 2 bases and J dropped 4 bases, with 12 bases sitting between them. CDR1 and CDR2 from the germline V gene are SQVTM and ANQGSEA. The length of the CDR3 is 14 residues. CDR3 nucleotide sequence: TGCAGCGTTGAACGTCAGGCCATTTACAATGAGCAGTTCTTC. Protein product: CSVERQAIYNEQFF.

This clone appeared a single time. The CDR3 spells CASSPQGAGELFF. In DNA, the CDR3 is TGTGCCAGCTCACCACAGGGGGCCGGGGAGCTGTTTTTT. V is TRBV18 and J is TRBJ2-2; weak D call: TRBD1 (6 bases). The V end lost 1 base, the J end lost 6 bases, and 6 bases lay between the germline ends. Germline assignment: CDR1 KGHSH and CDR2 LQKENI. This CDR3 region has 13 residues.

The rearrangement uses TRBV2 and TRBJ2-1, with 12 positions matching TRBD1. The ends lost 3 bases at V and 9 bases at J; junction bases unmatched: 3. The germline V gene has CDR1 SNHLY and CDR2 FYNNEI. The CDR3 consists of 14 residues. The CDR3 reads CASSDGTGGFEQFF. CDR3 DNA sequence: TGTGCCAGCAGTGATGGGACAGGGGGCTTTGAGCAGTTCTTC.

This sequence joins TRBV9 and TRBJ2-2; 11 nucleotides match TRBD2. Trimming removed 2 bases from V and 0 bases from J; junction bases left unmatched: 12. CDR1 is SGDLS, CDR2 YYNGEE, per germline. The CDR3 has 20 amino acids. The DNA of the CDR3 is TGTGCCAGCAGCGTCCGACCAGTAGGACTAGCGGGCACGAACACCGGGGAGCTGTTTTTT. Protein sequence: CASSVRPVGLAGTNTGELFF.